This TCR beta chain was documented in a study of T cells after yellow fever vaccination. Germline V gives CDR1 MNHEY, CDR2 SMNVEV (reference sequence). This CDR3 comprises 18 residues. V shed 4 bases and J shed 6 bases, with 27 bases lying between them. UMIs and a universal primer site were added when TCR cDNA was made by 5'RACE template switching. One entry per CDR3 protein results from TCRdb running MiXCR on the 5' RACE reads. The sample lists about 210,000 distinct CDR3 sequences, approximately 3% seen once, with roughly 3% in the top ten. Overall study results and limits: Although the secondary response was weaker, it peaked faster, at day 5 versus 15. Clones that expanded after primary vaccination mostly reappeared after the booster (roughly 97% CD4, approximately 89% CD8). Highly abundant clonotypes carried over from the bulk population could end up in FACS-sorted repertoires as contaminants.

Note on this clonotype: As yet, its antigen is unknown.

The chain combines TRBV27 with TRBJ1-1; perhaps TRBD1 as D (6 bases). The receptor was derived from a man in his late teens or twenties who received the YFV17D yellow fever vaccine. The material sequenced was CD4+ T cells sorted from PBMCs, taken 10 days after the yellow fever booster vaccination. The CDR3 loop reads CASSSYFNRADRNAEAFF. Here the CDR3 DNA reads TGTGCCAGCAGTTCATATTTTAACAGGGCGGATCGAAACGCTGAAGCTTTCTTT.